Listed below are T cell receptor beta chains from one sample, sequenced in a study of blood T cell repertoires in COVID-19. The data were produced by immunoSEQ multiplex PCR, yet TCRdb's version contains in-frame clones alone and is incomplete. The sample lists about 48,000 clones, over 70% seen once, with around 50% in the top ten. The sequenced sample consisted of peripheral blood. Receptors were obtained from a man in his 70s with acute or convalescent COVID-19. CDR3s include the opening cysteine and the closing phenylalanine or tryptophan. Fields, in order: V gene, J gene, CDR3 protein.

V gene: TRBV5-1; J gene: TRBJ2-3; CDR3 protein: CASAWTGITDTQYF
V gene: TRBV7-9; J gene: TRBJ2-1; CDR3 protein: CASSFSTSGRGRSYNEQFF
V gene: TRBV5-6; J gene: TRBJ2-1; CDR3 protein: CASSFGVAGETEQFF
V gene: TRBV4-1; J gene: TRBJ1-1; CDR3 protein: CASSQPRQGTGVNTEAFF
V gene: TRBV10-2; J gene: TRBJ2-1; CDR3 protein: CASSNIQGYNEQFF
V gene: TRBV6-6; J gene: TRBJ1-3; CDR3 protein: CAIWAGRGNTIYF
V gene: TRBV3-1/TRBV3-2; J gene: TRBJ2-1; CDR3 protein: CASSQRGGRSSYNEQFF
V gene: TRBV7-9; J gene: TRBJ1-4; CDR3 protein: CASSPGSTSVGKLFF
V gene: TRBV27; J gene: TRBJ1-4; CDR3 protein: CASSLTGHSLLTNEKLFF
V gene: TRBV4-2; J gene: TRBJ1-1; CDR3 protein: CASSQEDGQDEAFF
V gene: TRBV18; J gene: TRBJ1-1; CDR3 protein: CASSRGTANTEAFF
V gene: TRBV19; J gene: TRBJ1-1; CDR3 protein: CASSTPLIEAFF
V gene: TRBV5-1; J gene: TRBJ1-5; CDR3 protein: CASSGGTANQPQHF
V gene: TRBV6-5; J gene: TRBJ2-1; CDR3 protein: CASRGGGDYRAEQFF
V gene: TRBV28; J gene: TRBJ2-2; CDR3 protein: CASRKREGGELFF
V gene: TRBV5-4; J gene: TRBJ1-2; CDR3 protein: CASSLDRGNGYTF
V gene: TRBV2; J gene: TRBJ2-6; CDR3 protein: CASSGDAGANVLTF
V gene: TRBV11-3; J gene: TRBJ1-2; CDR3 protein: CASSFPGGYGYTF
V gene: TRBV3-1/TRBV3-2; J gene: TRBJ2-6; CDR3 protein: CASSPGQSGANVLTF
V gene: TRBV6-5; J gene: TRBJ1-5; CDR3 protein: CASRRQGPAGPQHF
V gene: TRBV6-5; J gene: TRBJ2-7; CDR3 protein: CASSRDRDPYEQYF
V gene: TRBV15; J gene: TRBJ2-5; CDR3 protein: CATRPGLAAETQYF
V gene: TRBV11-2; J gene: TRBJ2-3; CDR3 protein: CASSLGQMGTDTQYF
V gene: TRBV29-1; J gene: TRBJ2-1; CDR3 protein: CSVPRLAGVLYNEQFF
V gene: TRBV2; J gene: TRBJ2-2; CDR3 protein: CASSREDTGELFF
V gene: TRBV6-5; J gene: TRBJ2-7; CDR3 protein: CASSYGQSYEQYF
V gene: TRBV6-2/TRBV6-3; J gene: TRBJ1-4; CDR3 protein: CASSNLRGKLFF
V gene: TRBV7-8; J gene: TRBJ1-1; CDR3 protein: CASSFGQGGYMTEAFF
V gene: TRBV9; J gene: TRBJ1-2; CDR3 protein: CASSADSSYGYTF
V gene: TRBV3-1/TRBV3-2; J gene: TRBJ1-1; CDR3 protein: CASSPLRANTEAFF
V gene: TRBV29-1; J gene: TRBJ2-3; CDR3 protein: CSANGGVGTDTQYF
V gene: TRBV6-5; J gene: TRBJ1-5; CDR3 protein: CASIQDRGMGQPQHF
V gene: TRBV28; J gene: TRBJ2-5; CDR3 protein: CASGGGPNQETQYF
V gene: TRBV5-4; J gene: TRBJ2-5; CDR3 protein: CASRLTTGGAGGETQYF
V gene: TRBV7-7; J gene: TRBJ2-7; CDR3 protein: CASSSDRMDEQYF
V gene: TRBV4-3; J gene: TRBJ1-6; CDR3 protein: CASSHPQGSNSPLHF
V gene: TRBV6-5; J gene: TRBJ1-6; CDR3 protein: CASRLDRGGNSPLHF
V gene: TRBV7-9; J gene: TRBJ2-3; CDR3 protein: CASSSGVSADTQYF
V gene: TRBV18; J gene: TRBJ2-7; CDR3 protein: CASSPRAYEQYF
V gene: TRBV18; J gene: TRBJ1-5; CDR3 protein: CASSPAGPNQPQHF
V gene: TRBV2; J gene: TRBJ2-6; CDR3 protein: CASSREVSGANVLTF